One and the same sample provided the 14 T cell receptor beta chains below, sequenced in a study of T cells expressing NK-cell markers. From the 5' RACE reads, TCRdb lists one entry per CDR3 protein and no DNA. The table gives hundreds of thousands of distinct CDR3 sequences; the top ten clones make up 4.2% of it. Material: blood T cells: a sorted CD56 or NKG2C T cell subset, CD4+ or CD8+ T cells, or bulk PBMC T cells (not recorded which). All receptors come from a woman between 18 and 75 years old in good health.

CDR3: CASSPPRGSSGANVLTF. The chain recombines TRBV12-3 or TRBV12-4 with TRBJ2-6; there is no DNA to check the TCRdb D call of TRBD1. The length of the CDR3 is 17 residues.

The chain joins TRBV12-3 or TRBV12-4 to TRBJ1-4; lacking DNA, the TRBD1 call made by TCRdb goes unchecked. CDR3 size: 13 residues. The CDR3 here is CASSPVGREKLFF.

This chain's CDR3 is CASREEVWNEKLFF. The chain recombines TRBV28 with TRBJ1-4. The germline gives CDR1 MDHEN, CDR2 SYDVKM. The length of the CDR3 is 14 residues.

The chain's CDR3 is CASSGIRDPHGANVLTF. J is TRBJ2-6 and V is TRBV5-1; TCRdb calls TRBD1, which cannot be checked without DNA. This CDR3 has 17 residues. Germline CDR1 and CDR2: SGHRS and YFSETQ.

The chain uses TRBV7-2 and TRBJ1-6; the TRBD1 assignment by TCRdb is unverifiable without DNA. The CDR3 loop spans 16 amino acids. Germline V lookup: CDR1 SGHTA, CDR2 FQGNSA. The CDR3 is CASSLAQGQGNSPLHF.

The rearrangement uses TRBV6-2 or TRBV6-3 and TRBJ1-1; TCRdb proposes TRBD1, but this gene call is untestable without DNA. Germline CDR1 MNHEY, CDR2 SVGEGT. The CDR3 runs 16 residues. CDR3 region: CASSYVSGQLNTEAFF.

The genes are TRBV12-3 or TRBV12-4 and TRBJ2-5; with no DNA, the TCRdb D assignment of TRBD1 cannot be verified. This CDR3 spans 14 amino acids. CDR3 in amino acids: CASSIRQGGETQYF.

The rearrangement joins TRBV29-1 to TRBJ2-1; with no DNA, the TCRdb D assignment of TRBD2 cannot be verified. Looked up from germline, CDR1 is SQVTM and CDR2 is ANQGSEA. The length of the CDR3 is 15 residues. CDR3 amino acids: CSVTLPSGRTNEQFF.

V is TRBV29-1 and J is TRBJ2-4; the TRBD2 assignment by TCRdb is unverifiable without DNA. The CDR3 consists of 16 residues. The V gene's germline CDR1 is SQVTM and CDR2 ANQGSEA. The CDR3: CSVVELAGGLGNIQYF.

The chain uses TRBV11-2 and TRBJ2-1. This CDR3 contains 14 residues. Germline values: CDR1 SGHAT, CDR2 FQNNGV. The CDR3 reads CASSLERSYNEQFF.

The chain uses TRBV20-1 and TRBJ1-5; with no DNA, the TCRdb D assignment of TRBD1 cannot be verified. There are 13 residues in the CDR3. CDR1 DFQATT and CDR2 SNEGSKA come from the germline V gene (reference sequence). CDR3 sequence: CSARGQPSQPQHF.

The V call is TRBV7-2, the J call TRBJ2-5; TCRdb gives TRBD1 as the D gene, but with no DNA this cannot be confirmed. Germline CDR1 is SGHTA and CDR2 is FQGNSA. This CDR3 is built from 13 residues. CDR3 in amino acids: CASSQPPPGTQYF.

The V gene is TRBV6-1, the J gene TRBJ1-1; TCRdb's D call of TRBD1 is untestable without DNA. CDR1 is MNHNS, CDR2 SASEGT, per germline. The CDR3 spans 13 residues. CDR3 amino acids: CARTGQMNTEAFF.

Here the CDR3 reads CASSLEGSHNSPLHF. The chain links TRBV5-1 to TRBJ1-6; TCRdb calls TRBD1, which cannot be checked without DNA. Germline V gene sequence: CDR1 SGHRS, CDR2 YFSETQ. The CDR3 contains 15 residues. The full variable domain, with the rest looked up from reference TRBV5-1 and TRBJ1-6, is KAGVTQTPRYLIKTRGQQVTLSCSPISGHRSVSWYQQTPGQGLQFLFEYFSETQRNKGNFPGRFSGRQFSNSRSEMNVSTLELGDSALYLCASSLEGSHNSPLHFGNGTRLTVT.